These 13 T cell receptor beta chains were sequenced from one sample in a study of OX40 agonist ivuxolimab in advanced cancers. The method was immunoSEQ multiplex PCR; TCRdb's version includes in-frame clones alone and lacks a portion of them. The table shows about 88,000 clones, with 85% to 90% occurring only once. The sequencing here drew on CD4+ or CD8+ T cells sorted from blood, taken in a trial of the OX40 agonist ivuxolimab. The receptors shown here come from an adult with an advanced solid tumor such as melanoma, head and neck, liver or kidney cancer.

This clone was recorded only once. The gene calls are TRBV7-9 and TRBJ2-1, with 10 nucleotides matching TRBD1. The CDR3 sequence is 15 residues long. V lost 5 bases and J lost 7; bases outside the gene matches: 8. Germline-derived CDR1 and CDR2 are SEHNR and FQNEAQ (reference sequence). Here the CDR3 DNA reads TGTGCCAGCAGCCCCCCGGGACAGGGGAAGAATGAGCAGTTCTTC. Encoded protein: CASSPPGQGKNEQFF.

J is TRBJ2-5 and V is TRBV7-3; D unclear. Germline V CDR1 and CDR2: SGHTA, FQGTGA. The CDR3 runs to 15 residues. V was trimmed by 0 bases and J by 1 base, leaving 9 bases between them. CDR3 coding DNA: TGTGCCAGCAGCTTAACCGGGCAACTCCAAGAGACCCAGTACTTC. The encoded protein is CASSLTGQLQETQYF. Using reference TRBV7-3 and TRBJ2-5 for the parts outside the CDR3, the full variable domain is GAGVSQTPSNKVTEKGKYVELRCDPISGHTALYWYRQSLGQGPEFLIYFQGTGAADDSGLPNDRFFAVRPEGSVSTLKIQRTERGDSAVYLCASSLTGQLQETQYFGPGTRLLVL.

This clone was counted once. This chain connects TRBV6-5 to TRBJ2-5; 11 bases fit TRBD2. J gave up 2 bases and V 6 bases, and 5 bases lay outside the gene matches. The germline V gene has CDR1 MNHEY and CDR2 SVGAGI. This CDR3 contains 15 residues. CDR3 loop: CASRSTSGGQETQYF. CDR3 sequence (DNA): TGTGCCAGCAGATCTACTAGCGGGGGTCAAGAGACCCAGTACTTC.

This chain links TRBV10-1 with TRBJ2-7; the D is unclear. CDR1 is WNHNN, CDR2 SYGVQD, per germline (reference sequence). The CDR3 extends over 14 amino acids. V dropped 3 bases and J dropped 7 bases, with 16 bases sitting between them. The CDR3 here is CASSEGVGQREQYF. The CDR3 region has the DNA TGCGCCAGCAGTGAAGGTGTAGGGCAAAGGGAGCAGTACTTC.

The gene calls are TRBV5-1 and TRBJ2-1; 8 nucleotides align to TRBD2. The V and J ends lost 4 bases and 5 bases, in that order; junction bases with no gene match: 11. In germline, CDR1 is SGHRS, CDR2 YFSETQ. This CDR3 contains 16 residues. The CDR3 region is CASSPVQAGGDNEQFF. In DNA form, the CDR3 reads TGCGCCAGCAGCCCGGTCCAGGCGGGGGGAGACAATGAGCAGTTCTTC.

The chain joins TRBV11-2 to TRBJ2-1; 13 nucleotides line up with TRBD2. The CDR3 has 15 amino acids. The germline V gene encodes CDR1 SGHAT and CDR2 FQNNGV. Trimming at V came to 5 bases and at J to 6 bases, leaving 4 bases not matched to a gene. CDR3: CASSLTSGGANEQFF. CDR3 in DNA: TGTGCCAGCAGCCTAACTAGCGGGGGGGCCAATGAGCAGTTCTTC.

The chain joins TRBV5-1 to TRBJ1-6; D gene ambiguous. Deletions cut 3 bases from V and 9 bases from J, with 10 bases between. The length of the CDR3 is 13 residues. Germline V gene data show CDR1 as SGHRS and CDR2 as YFSETQ. This CDR3 reads CASSSGLGSPLHF. CDR3 bases: TGCGCCAGCAGCTCGGGGTTAGGTTCACCCCTCCACTTT.

The chain joins TRBV7-2 to TRBJ2-3, with 12 bases aligning to TRBD2. The V and J ends lost 5 bases and 3 bases, in that order; junction bases with no gene match: 6. Germline V gives CDR1 SGHTA, CDR2 FQGNSA. This CDR3 contains 16 residues. CDR3 coding DNA: TGTGCCAGCAGCCGCACCCTAGCGGGAGGGACAGATACGCAGTATTTT. This sequence encodes CASSRTLAGGTDTQYF.

The chain recombines TRBV20-1 with TRBJ2-3; no firm D call. Trimming took 6 bases from V and 5 from J, leaving 9 bases between them. The CDR3 consists of 11 residues. Germline CDR1 is DFQATT and CDR2 is SNEGSKA (reference sequence). CDR3 loop: CSAEYQDTQYF. The CDR3 DNA reads TGCAGTGCAGAGTATCAAGATACGCAGTATTTT.

Points on this clone: Other DNA variants within this sample encode the same CDR3. The chain joins TRBV7-2 to TRBJ2-5; D uncertain. Trimming took off 5 bases at V and 4 bases at J, with 5 bases between the two ends. From germline, CDR1 is SGHTA and CDR2 FQGNSA. The CDR3 is 11 residues long. Here the CDR3 DNA reads TGTGCCAGCAGCCCGAGAGAGACCCAGTACTTC. Protein product: CASSPRETQYF.

The chain recombines TRBV15 with TRBJ1-6; maybe TRBD1 (5 bases). V lost 8 bases to trimming and J lost 0 bases, with 5 bases between them. Germline V gene data show CDR1 as LNHNV and CDR2 as YYDKDF (reference sequence). The CDR3 length is 13 residues. The CDR3 spells CATGGSYNSPLHF. The CDR3 coding sequence is TGTGCCACCGGGGGCTCCTATAATTCACCCCTCCACTTT.

On this clone itself: The same CDR3 also results from other DNA sequences found in this sample. The gene calls are TRBV7-2 and TRBJ1-5; a weak D match, TRBD1 (5 bases). CDR1 SGHTA and CDR2 FQGNSA come from the germline V gene. V was pared by 4 bases and J by 4 bases, with 8 bases between. CDR3 length: 13 residues. CDR3 sequence: CASSSQGNQPQHF. The CDR3 bases are TGTGCCAGCAGCTCCCAGGGTAATCAGCCCCAGCATTTT.

This clone occurred a few times. The chain employs TRBV2 and TRBJ1-5, with a tentative D call TRBD1 (6 bases). The germline CDR1 and CDR2 sequences are SNHLY and FYNNEI. V was shortened by 1 base and J by 0 bases, with 7 bases between the two germline ends. CDR3 length: 15 amino acids. The CDR3 region is CASSEGTVSNQPQHF. The CDR3 DNA reads TGTGCCAGCAGTGAAGGGACAGTTAGCAATCAGCCCCAGCATTTT.